This paragraph covers one TCR beta chain sequence. What it binds is unknown. PCR employed 60 Vbeta and 13 Jbeta primers. Libraries were prepared by immunoSEQ multiplex PCR; TCRdb keeps only in-frame clonotypes and omits some of them. The sample has around 45,000 clones; the top ten hold 17%. This entry is derived from a study of cytomegalovirus exposure and HLA in healthy donors. Overall study results and limits: High sensitivity and specificity were reportedly achieved when the classifier diagnosed cytomegalovirus status.

Trimming took 6 bases from V and 3 from J, leaving 15 bases between them. From germline, CDR1 is MNHEY and CDR2 SMNVEV (reference sequence). The CDR3 spans 15 residues. Although they were nominally healthy when sampled, donors likely had unrecorded immune exposures. The sample consisted of PBMCs. This sequence originates from a male donor in good health and CMV-seronegative. The chain recombines TRBV27 with TRBJ1-5, with D possibly being TRBD1 (6 bases). The CDR3 is CASRFLGGANQPQHF. The CDR3, as DNA: TGTGCCAGCAGATTTTTGGGGGGGGCCAATCAGCCCCAGCATTTT.